The present T cell receptor (beta chain) was sequenced within a study of shared clonotypes between healthy human individuals. The study, taken as a whole, reports: When compared with the clonotypes that were shared by all four sorted-subset donors, the non-shared clonotypes turned out to have lower generation probabilities.

This CDR3 is built from 15 residues. V trimming: 2 bases; J trimming: 2 bases; junction bases outside the gene matches: 5. Germline V gene lookup returns CDR1 SGHTA and CDR2 FQGNSA. Participating donors were healthy, HIV-negative adults free of recent acute infections or vaccinations. In the CD4+ fraction, cells were divided into CD45RA+ naive and CD45RA-negative memory subsets. As handled by the study authors: Owing to the provision of junction-only sequences devoid of quality scores by immunoSEQ, filtering differed. The method was immunoSEQ multiplex PCR; TCRdb's version includes in-frame clones alone and lacks a portion of them. Clone size and the V and J calls come from that table; the DNA yielded D and trimming. The repertoire holds roughly 1.5 million clones, with 95% to 99% as singletons. Regarding this clone: Its antigen is currently unknown.

The TCR comes from a man aged 25 to 45 in good health. Sequences were obtained from naive CD4+ T cells sorted from blood. The subset: CD45RA+ positively selected. The rearrangement joins TRBV7-2 to TRBJ2-7; 8 positions agree with TRBD2. DNA of the CDR3: TGTGCCAGCAGCTTATTTCGTAGCGGGACCTACGAGCAGTACTTC. It specifies CASSLFRSGTYEQYF.